Below, 5 T cell receptor beta chains from the same sample are listed, as sequenced in a study of identical twins. From the 5' RACE reads, TCRdb called clonotypes with MiXCR, one entry per CDR3 protein. In the table there are 500,000 to 650,000 distinct CDR3 sequences, just over 7% of which are singletons. These same records also appear under a second study, on yellow fever vaccine responses in identical twins.

Input material: PBMCs. These TCRs come from a woman aged 18-35 years in good health.

This chain joins TRBV2 and TRBJ2-7, with TRBD2 matching 13 bases. V trimming: 6 bases; J trimming: 2 bases; junction bases outside the gene matches: 10. Germline V lookup: CDR1 SNHLY, CDR2 FYNNEI. The CDR3 is made up of 17 amino acids. CDR3 amino acids: CASRSGTSGAVTYEQYF. CDR3 bases: TGTGCCAGCAGATCCGGGACTAGCGGGGCCGTAACCTACGAGCAGTACTTC.

This clonotype was observed at least ten times. CDR3: CSARDRPLTQETQYF. CDR3 DNA sequence: TGCAGTGCTAGAGATAGGCCGCTGACCCAAGAGACCCAGTACTTC. The chain carries TRBV20-1 and TRBJ2-5; D uncertain. The germline CDR1 and CDR2 sequences are DFQATT and SNEGSKA (reference sequence). The CDR3 loop spans 15 amino acids. Between the trimmed V and J ends, which lost 0 bases and 1 base, there was a span of 12 bases.

The CDR3 region is CASTMTGSANVLTF. Written as DNA, the CDR3 is TGTGCCAGCACAATGACAGGATCTGCCAACGTCCTGACTTTC. The rearrangement uses TRBV12-3 or TRBV12-4 and TRBJ2-6; possibly TRBD1 for D (6 bases). V lost 7 bases, J lost 7 bases, and 14 bases lay in between. CDR3 length: 14 residues.

This clonotype was counted a few times. The CDR3 DNA follows: TGCAGTGCTAGAGAACTAGCCGACGAGCAGTACTTC. Its protein is CSARELADEQYF. The V gene is TRBV20-1, the J gene TRBJ2-7, with D perhaps TRBD2 (6 bases). CDR3 size: 12 residues. Germline assignment: CDR1 DFQATT and CDR2 SNEGSKA (reference sequence). Trimming left V 0 bases short and J 5 bases short, with 8 bases between.

This clonotype was seen many times. The rearrangement links TRBV12-3 or TRBV12-4 to TRBJ2-7; TRBD1 or TRBD2 may be the D gene (5 bases each). The CDR3 is 13 residues long. V was shortened by 8 bases and J by 4 bases, with 15 bases between the two germline ends. CDR3 sequence (DNA): TGTGCCAGCGCACGGGACCCACGGTACGAGCAGTACTTC. Protein: CASARDPRYEQYF.